One and the same sample provided the 25 T cell receptor beta chains below, sequenced in a study of T cell clusters in autoimmune cytopenias. TRB amplification used roughly 250 ng of peripheral blood genomic DNA. TRB was amplified by touch-down multiplex PCR, primer pools A and B combined. TCRdb reprocessed the multiplex PCR reads and keeps a single row for each CDR3 protein, giving no DNA. The listing records roughly 3,100 distinct CDR3 sequences. The sequencing input was peripheral blood. These receptors came from a human donor with an autoimmune cytopenia or autoimmune hepatitis (not recorded which).

According to its frequency, this clonotype is medium-sized. This chain connects TRBV6-2 or TRBV6-3 to TRBJ2-2; TCRdb reports TRBD2, a call that lacks DNA to check it against. The CDR3 spans 15 residues. Germline V gene lookup returns CDR1 MNHEY and CDR2 SVGEGT. CDR3 loop: CASSYSGGATGELFF.

In terms of frequency, this clonotype is medium-sized. The chain joins TRBV19 to TRBJ1-4; the D call from TCRdb, TRBD1, cannot be confirmed without DNA. The CDR3 loop spans 15 amino acids. The germline gives CDR1 LNHDA, CDR2 SQIVND (reference sequence). CDR3 protein: CASSILETGVGKLFF.

Measured by frequency, this clonotype is medium-sized. V gene TRBV12-3 or TRBV12-4 combines with J gene TRBJ1-1; the TCRdb D gene call, TRBD1, has no DNA to confirm it. The CDR3 consists of 12 residues. CDR3: CASTPGQGEAFF.

This clonotype is called medium-sized (0.01 to 0.1%) based on its frequency. This rearrangement joins TRBV20-1 to TRBJ2-7; the D gene TCRdb calls, TRBD2, cannot be checked with no DNA. Per germline, CDR1 DFQATT and CDR2 SNEGSKA (reference sequence). CDR3 length equals 13 residues. CDR3 loop: CSARDSPGREQYF.

The CDR3: CASSQLGGNQPQHF. V usage is TRBV4-2 and J usage is TRBJ1-5. The CDR3 covers 14 residues. Germline-derived CDR1 and CDR2 are LGHNA and YNFKEQ.

This chain connects TRBV7-6 to TRBJ1-2. The CDR3 extends over 12 amino acids. The germline V gene has CDR1 SGHVS and CDR2 FNYEAQ. The CDR3 region is CASSLESGGYTF.

This clonotype ranks as medium-sized (0.01 to 0.1%) in terms of frequency. The gene calls are TRBV7-6 and TRBJ2-7; TCRdb's D call of TRBD2 is untestable without DNA. Germline V gene data show CDR1 as SGHVS and CDR2 as FNYEAQ. The CDR3 contains 14 residues. The CDR3 loop is CASSLISGGYEQYF.

By frequency, this clonotype registers medium-sized. The chain has TRBV6-2 or TRBV6-3 and TRBJ2-6; TCRdb lists TRBD1, though no DNA is available to test this call. Looked up from germline, CDR1 is MNHEY and CDR2 is SVGEGT. The CDR3 is 17 residues long. The CDR3 loop is CASSPFRFSSGANVLTF.

This chain connects TRBV2 to TRBJ1-2. Per the germline V gene, CDR1 is SNHLY and CDR2 is FYNNEI. This CDR3 contains 12 residues. This CDR3 reads CAMRRADYGYTF.

The genes are TRBV11-2 and TRBJ2-1; TCRdb's D call of TRBD1 is untestable without DNA. CDR1 and CDR2 (germline): SGHAT, FQNNGV. There are 13 residues in the CDR3. The CDR3 reads CASSLGSGVEQFF.

This clonotype ranks as medium-sized in terms of frequency. The V call is TRBV10-3, the J call TRBJ1-2; TCRdb gives TRBD1 as the D gene, but with no DNA this cannot be confirmed. The CDR3 totals 14 residues. Germline CDR1 and CDR2: ENHRY and SYGVKD. The CDR3 sequence is CAIRKADTAGGYTF.

The chain carries TRBV6-1 and TRBJ2-7. CDR1 is MNHNS and CDR2 is SASEGT in the germline V gene. The CDR3 spans 14 residues. CDR3 in amino acids: CASMEAFGSYEQYF.

This clonotype is called medium-sized based on its frequency. The genes are TRBV6-5 and TRBJ2-1. The CDR3 has 13 amino acids. Germline values: CDR1 MNHEY, CDR2 SVGAGI. CDR3 loop: CASSYSYRNEQFF.

Frequency places this clonotype as medium-sized. J is TRBJ1-4 and V is TRBV5-1; there is no DNA to check the TCRdb D call of TRBD1. This CDR3 has 16 amino acids. From germline, CDR1 is SGHRS and CDR2 YFSETQ. CDR3 region: CASSRTGPGDNEKLFF. Together with reference TRBV5-1 and TRBJ1-4, the CDR3 gives the full variable domain: KAGVTQTPRYLIKTRGQQVTLSCSPISGHRSVSWYQQTPGQGLQFLFEYFSETQRNKGNFPGRFSGRQFSNSRSEMNVSTLELGDSALYLCASSRTGPGDNEKLFFGSGTQLSVL.

This clonotype ranks as medium-sized in terms of frequency. The chain joins TRBV19 to TRBJ1-6. The CDR3 covers 15 residues. The germline gives CDR1 LNHDA, CDR2 SQIVND (reference sequence). The CDR3: CASSRDAGFVSPLHF.

This clonotype is deemed medium-sized by its frequency. The CDR3 reads CASSTPGRNEKLFF. The chain recombines TRBV6-2 or TRBV6-3 with TRBJ1-4; TCRdb gives TRBD1 as the D gene, but with no DNA this cannot be confirmed. Germline-derived CDR1 and CDR2 are MNHEY and SVGEGT. This CDR3 spans 14 amino acids.

The genes are TRBV7-9 and TRBJ1-4. This CDR3 contains 16 residues. Germline V lookup: CDR1 SEHNR, CDR2 FQNEAQ (reference sequence). The CDR3 sequence is CASSFGDLLLGEKLFF.

The chain uses TRBV5-1 and TRBJ2-1; TCRdb reports TRBD1, a call that lacks DNA to check it against. Looked up from germline, CDR1 is SGHRS and CDR2 is YFSETQ. The CDR3 extends over 15 amino acids. CDR3 amino acids: CASSAGQGVYNEQFF.

This clonotype shows up as medium-sized by frequency. The V and J genes are TRBV6-5 and TRBJ1-5; with no DNA, the TCRdb D assignment of TRBD1 cannot be verified. This CDR3 contains 16 residues. CDR1 MNHEY and CDR2 SVGAGI come from the germline V gene. The CDR3 reads CASSDINQRGGQPQHF.

The chain's CDR3 is CASRSGTGNTEAFF. This sequence joins TRBV11-2 and TRBJ1-1; with no DNA, the TCRdb D assignment of TRBD1 cannot be verified. The germline CDR1 and CDR2 sequences are SGHAT and FQNNGV. CDR3 size: 14 residues.

This clonotype shows up as medium-sized by frequency. The CDR3 spells CASSYVRQASSYEQYF. The V call is TRBV6-5, the J call TRBJ2-7; without DNA, the TCRdb call of TRBD1 cannot be checked. CDR3 length: 16 residues. Germline CDR1 and CDR2: MNHEY and SVGAGI.

According to its frequency, this clonotype is medium-sized. The chain uses TRBV6-5 and TRBJ1-5. This CDR3 comprises 16 residues. Looked up from germline, CDR1 is MNHEY and CDR2 is SVGAGI. This CDR3 reads CASRLEAGGSNQPQHF.

Frequency places this clonotype as medium-sized (0.01 to 0.1%). The chain carries TRBV30 and TRBJ1-1. Germline CDR1 reads GTSNPN; CDR2 reads SVGIG (reference sequence). CDR3 length: 16 amino acids. The CDR3 sequence: CAWSNKMGRLNTEAFF.

The genes are TRBV20-1 and TRBJ2-7; TCRdb returns TRBD1, unconfirmable since there is no DNA. Germline V gene data show CDR1 as DFQATT and CDR2 as SNEGSKA (reference sequence). The CDR3 totals 13 residues. This CDR3 is CSARDSQGYEQYF.

By frequency, this clonotype registers medium-sized (0.01 to 0.1%). The rearrangement uses TRBV5-6 and TRBJ2-6; the D call of TRBD1 rests on TCRdb alone, since no DNA is present to check it. This CDR3 has 18 residues. Germline lookup yields CDR1 SGHDT and CDR2 YYEEEE. The CDR3 is CASNQGTGKLLGANVLTF.